This paragraph reports one T cell receptor beta chain. What it binds is not known. The sample belongs to a study of T cell clonotyping in hematopoietic cell transplantation. The study's findings and limits: CD4 and CD8 repertoire contributions could not be separated without sorting.

CDR3 size: 13 residues. Germline trimming cut 5 bases from V and 4 bases from J; bases unmatched to any gene: 3. CDR1 is SGHTA and CDR2 is FQGTGA in the germline V gene. Data came from immunoSEQ multiplex PCR; TCRdb stores just in-frame clones and leaves some out. This sample has tens of thousands of clones; 85% to 95% occur once, and the top ten carry around 0.85%. The V gene is TRBV7-3, the J gene TRBJ2-3, with TRBD1 matching over 7 bases. Sequences were obtained from peripheral blood mononuclear cells. The sequence was obtained from a woman aged 45-65 years in good health. Some clones in this sample may be carry-over from other donors' samples. Written as DNA, the CDR3 is TGTGCCAGCAGCCTAGACAGGGCAGATACGCAGTATTTT. It specifies CASSLDRADTQYF. Looking up the rest from reference TRBV7-3 and TRBJ2-3 gives the full variable domain: GAGVSQTPSNKVTEKGKYVELRCDPISGHTALYWYRQSLGQGPEFLIYFQGTGAADDSGLPNDRFFAVRPEGSVSTLKIQRTERGDSAVYLCASSLDRADTQYFGPGTRLTVL.